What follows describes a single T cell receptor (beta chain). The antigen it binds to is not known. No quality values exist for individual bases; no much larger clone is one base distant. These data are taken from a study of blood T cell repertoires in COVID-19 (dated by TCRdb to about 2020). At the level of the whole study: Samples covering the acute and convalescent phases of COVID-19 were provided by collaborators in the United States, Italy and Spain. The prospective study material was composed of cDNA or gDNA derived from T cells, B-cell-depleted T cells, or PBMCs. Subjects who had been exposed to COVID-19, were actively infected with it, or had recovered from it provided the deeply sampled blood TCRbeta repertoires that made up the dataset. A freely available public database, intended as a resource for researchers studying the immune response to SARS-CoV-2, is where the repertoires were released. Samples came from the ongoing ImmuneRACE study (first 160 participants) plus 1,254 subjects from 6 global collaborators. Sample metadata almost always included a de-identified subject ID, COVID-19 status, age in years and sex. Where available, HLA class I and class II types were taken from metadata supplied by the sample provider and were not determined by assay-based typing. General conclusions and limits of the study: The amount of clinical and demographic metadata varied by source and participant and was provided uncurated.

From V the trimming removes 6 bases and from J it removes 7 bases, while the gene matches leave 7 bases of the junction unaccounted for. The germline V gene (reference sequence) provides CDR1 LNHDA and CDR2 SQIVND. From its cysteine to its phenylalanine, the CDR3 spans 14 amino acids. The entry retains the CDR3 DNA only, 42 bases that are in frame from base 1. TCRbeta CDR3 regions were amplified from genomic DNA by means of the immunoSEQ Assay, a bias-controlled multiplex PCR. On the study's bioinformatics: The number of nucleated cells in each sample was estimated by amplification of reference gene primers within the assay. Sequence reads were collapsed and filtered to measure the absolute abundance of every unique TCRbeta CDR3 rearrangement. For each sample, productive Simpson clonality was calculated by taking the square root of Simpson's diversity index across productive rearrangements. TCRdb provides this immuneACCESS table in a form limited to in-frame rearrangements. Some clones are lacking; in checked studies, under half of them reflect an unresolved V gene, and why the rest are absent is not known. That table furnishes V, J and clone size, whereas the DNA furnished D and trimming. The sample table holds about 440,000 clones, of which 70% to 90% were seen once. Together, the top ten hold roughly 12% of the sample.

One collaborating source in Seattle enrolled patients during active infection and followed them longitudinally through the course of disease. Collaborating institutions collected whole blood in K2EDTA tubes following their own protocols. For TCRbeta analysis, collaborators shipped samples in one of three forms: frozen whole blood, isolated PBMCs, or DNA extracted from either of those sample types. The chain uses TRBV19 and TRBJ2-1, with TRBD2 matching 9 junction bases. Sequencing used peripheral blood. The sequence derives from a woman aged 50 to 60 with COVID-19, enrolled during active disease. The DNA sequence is TGTGCCAGTAGGACGGGACTAGCTACGAATGAGCAGTTCTTC. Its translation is CASRTGLATNEQFF. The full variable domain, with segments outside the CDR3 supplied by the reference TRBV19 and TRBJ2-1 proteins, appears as DGGITQSPKYLFRKEGQNVTLSCEQNLNHDAMYWYRQDPGQGLRLIYYSQIVNDFQKGDIAEGYSVSREKKESFPLTVTSAQKNPTAFYLCASRTGLATNEQFFGPGTRLTVL.